This TCR beta chain was identified during a study of blood T cells in healthy people across ages. Study observations and caveats: Unsorted PBMCs prevented conclusive naive versus antigen-experienced comparison. TCR beta diversity correlated strongly with naive T cell percentage.

The use of a sample-barcoded 5' primer and a J-beta primer mix characterized a second PCR of roughly 7 to 11 cycles. Using its own MiXCR run on the 5' RACE reads, TCRdb lists one record per CDR3 protein. The sample consists of roughly 500,000 distinct CDR3 sequences, roughly 28% of them appearing once. This clonotype was picked up a small number of times. What it recognizes is unknown. CDR3 length: 14 amino acids. Germline V CDR1 and CDR2: SGHTA, FQGNSA. Trimming left V 2 bases short and J 3 bases short, with 8 bases between. The source material was blood. The chain joins TRBV7-2 to TRBJ1-5, with D perhaps matching TRBD1 (5 bases). This clonotype originated in a woman in her 70s in good health. The DNA for the CDR3 is TGTGCCAGCAGCTTAAGACAGATCAATCAGCCCCAGCATTTT. Amino acids: CASSLRQINQPQHF.